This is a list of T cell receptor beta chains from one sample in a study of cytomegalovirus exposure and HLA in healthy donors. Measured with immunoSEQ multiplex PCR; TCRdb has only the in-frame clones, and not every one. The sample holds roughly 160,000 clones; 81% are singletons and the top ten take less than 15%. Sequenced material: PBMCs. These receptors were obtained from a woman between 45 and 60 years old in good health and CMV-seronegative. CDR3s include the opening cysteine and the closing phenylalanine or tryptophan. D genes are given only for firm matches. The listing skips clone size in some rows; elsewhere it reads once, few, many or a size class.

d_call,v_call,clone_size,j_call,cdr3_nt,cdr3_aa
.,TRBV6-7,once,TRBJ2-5,TGTGCCAGCATAACGGGGGGCCTAGAGACCCAGTACTTC,CASITGGLETQYF
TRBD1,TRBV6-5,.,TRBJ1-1,TGTGCCAGCGCCCGTGACAGGGGGGACACTGAAGCTTTCTTT,CASARDRGDTEAFF
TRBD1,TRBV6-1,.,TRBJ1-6,TGTGCCAGCAGTGAATGGGACAGGGTGGGTATTTCACCCCTCCACTTT,CASSEWDRVGISPLHF
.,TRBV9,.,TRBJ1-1,TGTGCCAGCAGCCCCTCGGTTCGGAACACTGAAGCTTTCTTT,CASSPSVRNTEAFF
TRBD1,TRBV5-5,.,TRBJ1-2,TGTGCCAGCAGCCTACAGGGGGCTTCTTATGGCTACACCTTC,CASSLQGASYGYTF
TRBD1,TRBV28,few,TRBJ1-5,TGTGCCAGCAGTACGAGACAGGGTTCTAGCAATCAGCCCCAGCATTTT,CASSTRQGSSNQPQHF
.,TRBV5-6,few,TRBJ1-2,TGTGCCAGCAGTTGGGGGGGAGGGGCAACTAACTATGGCTACACCTTC,CASSWGGGATNYGYTF
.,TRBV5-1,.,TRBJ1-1,TGCGCCAGCAGCTCGGGACACCCGAACACTGAAGCTTTCTTT,CASSSGHPNTEAFF
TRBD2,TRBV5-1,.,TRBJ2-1,TGCGCCAGCAGCTTGGGACTAGCGGGGGGAATAAGCTCCTACAATGAGCAGTTCTTC,CASSLGLAGGISSYNEQFF
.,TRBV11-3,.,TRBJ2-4,TGTGCCAGCAGCCCCCGTTACAACCCGGGAAACATTCAGTACTTC,CASSPRYNPGNIQYF
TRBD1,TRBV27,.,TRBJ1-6,TGTGCCAGCAGTTTAAGAGACAGGGCGAACTATAATTCACCCCTCCACTTT,CASSLRDRANYNSPLHF
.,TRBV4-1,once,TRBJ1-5,TGCGCCAGCAGCCAAGATTGGGGCCAGCCCCAGCATTTT,CASSQDWGQPQHF
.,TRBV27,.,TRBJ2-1,TGTGCCAGCAGTTCATCCGGGACACTCAATGAGCAGTTCTTC,CASSSSGTLNEQFF
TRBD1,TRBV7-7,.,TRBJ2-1,TGTGCCAGCAGCCCCGACAGGGCCAATGAGCAGTTCTTC,CASSPDRANEQFF
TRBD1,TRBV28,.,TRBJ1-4,TGTGCCAGCACCTCGAGGGGGCTTAATGAAAAACTGTTTTTT,CASTSRGLNEKLFF
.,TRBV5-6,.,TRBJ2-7,TGTGCCAGCAGCTTGGGGCGAGGCAAAACCTACGAGCAGTACTTC,CASSLGRGKTYEQYF
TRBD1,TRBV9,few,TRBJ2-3,TGTGCCACCTCTAGGACAGGGGGAGATACGCAGTATTTT,CATSRTGGDTQYF
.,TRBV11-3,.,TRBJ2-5,TGTGCCAGCAGCTTAAATGCGGGGTCCTATGAGACCCAGTACTTC,CASSLNAGSYETQYF
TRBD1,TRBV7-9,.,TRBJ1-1,TGTGCCAGCAGCTTATTCCCAAAGACAGGGAGCCACACTGAAGCTTTCTTT,CASSLFPKTGSHTEAFF
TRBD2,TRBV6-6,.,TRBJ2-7,TGTGCCAGCAGTTTAGCGGGAGGTCCTTCCTACGAGCAGTACTTC,CASSLAGGPSYEQYF
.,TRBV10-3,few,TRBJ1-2,TGTGCCATCGCTCCTGAGGGACACCTAAACTATGGCTACACCTTC,CAIAPEGHLNYGYTF
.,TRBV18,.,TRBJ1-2,TGTGCCAGCTCACCTCCGACAGCCGGCCAAGGCTACACCTTC,CASSPPTAGQGYTF
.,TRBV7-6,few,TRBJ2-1,TGTGCCAGCAGCCCGGGACTGGCCCCGATTGAGCAGTTCTTC,CASSPGLAPIEQFF
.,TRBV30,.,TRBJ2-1,TGTGCCTGGAGCAATAGAGCGCAGTTCTTC,CAWSNRAQFF
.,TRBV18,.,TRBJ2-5,TGTGCCAGCTCACCACTGGGGGCCAGGGAGACCCAGTACTTC,CASSPLGARETQYF
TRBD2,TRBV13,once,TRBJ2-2,TGTGCCAGCAGACCCGGGACTAGCGGCACCGGGGAGCTGTTTTTT,CASRPGTSGTGELFF
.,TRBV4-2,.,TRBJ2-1,TGTGCCAGCAGCCAGGCTGGACGAGGAGGCAATGAGCAGTTCTTC,CASSQAGRGGNEQFF
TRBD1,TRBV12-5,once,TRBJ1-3,TGTGCTAGTGGTTTGGTGCTGGTGGTTCGGCAGGGGGCTGGAAACACCATATATTTT,CASGLVLVVRQGAGNTIYF
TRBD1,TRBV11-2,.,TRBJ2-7,TGTGCCAGCAGCCCGACAGGGCTCGACGAGCAGTACTTC,CASSPTGLDEQYF
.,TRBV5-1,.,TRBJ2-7,TGCGCCAGCAGCTTGCTCCCGCAGGCCGTCTCCTACGAGCAGTACTTC,CASSLLPQAVSYEQYF
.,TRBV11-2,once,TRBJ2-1,TGTGCCAGCAGCTTAGACAGGACAAACAATGAGCAGTTCTTC,CASSLDRTNNEQFF
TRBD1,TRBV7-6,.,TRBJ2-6,TGTGCCAGCAGCTTAGCCGCGGGACAGGGTTACTCTGGGGCCAACGTCCTGACTTTC,CASSLAAGQGYSGANVLTF
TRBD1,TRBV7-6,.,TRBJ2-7,TGTGCCAGCAGCCCGGGACAGGGGGCTGTTGGCGAGCAGTACTTC,CASSPGQGAVGEQYF
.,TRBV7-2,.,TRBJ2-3,TGTGCCAGCAGCTACCGACGGGAGACTACTAGCACAGATACGCAGTATTTT,CASSYRRETTSTDTQYF
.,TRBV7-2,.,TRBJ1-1,TGTGCCAGCAGCTCAGAAGGGGGCACTGAAGCTTTCTTT,CASSSEGGTEAFF
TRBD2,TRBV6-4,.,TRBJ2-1,TGTGCCAGCAGCCCCGAAGTGGGGACTATCAATGAGCAGTTCTTC,CASSPEVGTINEQFF
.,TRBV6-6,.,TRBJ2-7,TGTGCCAGCAGACCGACAGGAGACATCTCCTACGAGCAGTACTTC,CASRPTGDISYEQYF
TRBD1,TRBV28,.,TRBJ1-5,TGTGCCAGCAGCGACAGGGGATCGAGGCAGCCCCAGCATTTT,CASSDRGSRQPQHF
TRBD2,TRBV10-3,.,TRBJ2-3,TGTGCCATCAGTGGGTCAGCGGGGGGCCCTATCACAGATACGCAGTATTTT,CAISGSAGGPITDTQYF
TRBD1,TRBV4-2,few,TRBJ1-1,TGTGCCAGCAGCCAAGATACCGGGACAGGGGGGTCTGAAGCTTTCTTT,CASSQDTGTGGSEAFF
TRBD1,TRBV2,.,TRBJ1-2,TGTGCCAGCACCGGGACAGGGGGAACCGGCTACACCTTC,CASTGTGGTGYTF
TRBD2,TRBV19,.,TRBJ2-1,TGTGCCAGTAGTATCGGCGGGAGAAGGGTCGGTGAGCAGTTCTTC,CASSIGGRRVGEQFF
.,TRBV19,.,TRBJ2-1,TGTGCCAGTAGTATATTAGCCCGCCCCTACAATGAGCAGTTCTTC,CASSILARPYNEQFF